These 11 T cell receptor beta chains came from one sample sequenced in a study of T cells after yellow fever vaccination. TCRdb fed the 5' RACE reads into MiXCR, producing one record per CDR3 protein. The sample lists roughly 160,000 distinct CDR3 sequences; more than 5.5% were seen once. The sequencing here drew on CD4+ T cells sorted from PBMCs, taken less than 6 days after the first yellow fever vaccination. The source is a man aged 18-30 years who received the YFV17D yellow fever vaccine.

This chain links TRBV28 with TRBJ2-1, with 7 bases aligning to TRBD2. Germline assignment: CDR1 MDHEN and CDR2 SYDVKM. This CDR3 region has 17 residues. With 6 bases clipped from V and 0 bases from J, the junction kept 11 bases outside the gene matches. The chain's CDR3 is CASSPDRGDPSYNEQFF. The DNA for the CDR3 is TGTGCCAGCAGCCCGGATCGGGGGGACCCCTCCTACAATGAGCAGTTCTTC.

This clonotype came up a few times. The rearrangement links TRBV4-3 to TRBJ1-2; 7 bases align to TRBD1. With V trimmed by 4 bases and J by 0 bases, 14 bases remained unmatched. Per germline, CDR1 LGHNA and CDR2 YSLEER. The CDR3 runs to 18 residues. CDR3 DNA: TGCGCCAGCAGCCCTATAATTCCGGGACAGATTTCTAACTATGGCTACACCTTC. Encoded protein: CASSPIIPGQISNYGYTF.

The V gene is TRBV5-6, the J gene TRBJ1-4; D uncertain. The ends were cut back, 1 base at V and 10 bases at J, with 11 bases in the middle. This CDR3 comprises 13 residues. From germline, CDR1 is SGHDT and CDR2 YYEEEE. The CDR3 nucleotides read TGTGCCAGCAGCTTGAGGGAGGCCGGAAAACTGTTTTTT. Protein product: CASSLREAGKLFF.

Concerning this clonotype: This could be a read error, since a much larger clone is one nucleotide away. This chain uses TRBV5-4 with TRBJ2-5; no clear D gene. Trimming shortened V by 6 bases and J by 2 bases, and 14 bases separated the two germline ends. Germline lookup yields CDR1 SGHNT and CDR2 YYREEE (reference sequence). The CDR3 loop spans 14 amino acids. The CDR3 is CASNLPMFQETQYF. The DNA for the CDR3 is TGTGCCAGCAACTTACCGATGTTTCAAGAGACCCAGTACTTC.

There are many counts of this clonotype. The rearrangement joins TRBV24-1 to TRBJ1-1; 10 bases agree with TRBD1. The V segment lost 9 bases and the J segment 6 bases; nucleotides outside the gene matches: 0. This CDR3 comprises 11 residues. In germline, CDR1 is KGHDR, CDR2 SFDVKD. The CDR3 DNA is TGTGCCACCGGACAGGGGGCTGAAGCTTTCTTT. Translated, it gives CATGQGAEAFF.

This clonotype came up a few times. The chain uses TRBV2 and TRBJ2-1, with a possible D match to TRBD2 (6 bases). Germline V gene lookup returns CDR1 SNHLY and CDR2 FYNNEI. The CDR3 totals 13 residues. V was pared by 0 bases and J by 9 bases, with 9 bases between. The CDR3 nucleotides are TGTGCCAGCAGTGAAGCTTGGGGAGGTGAGCAGTTCTTC. Translated: CASSEAWGGEQFF.

This clonotype was counted a few times. This chain links TRBV7-2 with TRBJ1-2, with D maybe TRBD1 (6 bases). V was shortened by 5 bases and J by 8 bases, with 12 bases between the two germline ends. Germline loops: CDR1 SGHTA, CDR2 FQGNSA. CDR3 length: 12 residues. CDR3 sequence: CASSRKGEGYTF. CDR3 in DNA: TGTGCCAGCAGCCGAAAGGGGGAGGGCTACACCTTC.

This clonotype has just a few counts. The chain combines TRBV14 with TRBJ2-1; maybe TRBD2 (5 bases). Trimming removed 6 bases at V and 8 bases at J, with 23 bases between. Germline CDR1 and CDR2: SGHDN and FVKESK. The CDR3 totals 16 residues. Here the CDR3 DNA reads TGTGCCAGCAGTCCCCCACCGGGATACAAGGCCGATGAGCAGTTCTTC. Protein: CASSPPPGYKADEQFF.

This chain links TRBV12-3 or TRBV12-4 with TRBJ2-2, with a tentative D call TRBD2 (7 bases). Trimming removed 10 bases from V and 3 bases from J, with 18 bases in between. The CDR3 runs 15 residues. The CDR3 protein is CATHKGGVHTGELFF. The CDR3 region has the DNA TGTGCCACCCACAAGGGGGGGGTGCACACCGGGGAGCTGTTTTTT.

This clonotype was counted a few times. The chain recombines TRBV7-9 with TRBJ1-1; D not certain. Germline lookup yields CDR1 SEHNR and CDR2 FQNEAQ (reference sequence). Trimming stripped 5 bases from V and 0 bases from J, with 13 bases between. CDR3 length: 15 amino acids. The CDR3 nucleotides read TGTGCCAGCAGCCATGTCCGGGGAATGAACACTGAAGCTTTCTTT. Its translation: CASSHVRGMNTEAFF.

This clonotype was seen a few times. In DNA, the CDR3 is TGTGCCAGCAGTTTAGTCACCGAGACTGAAGCTTTCTTT. This codes for CASSLVTETEAFF. The chain uses TRBV2 and TRBJ1-1; D gene unclear. CDR3 length equals 13 residues. Germline V gene data show CDR1 as SNHLY and CDR2 as FYNNEI. V lost 5 bases to trimming and J lost 5 bases, with 12 bases between them.